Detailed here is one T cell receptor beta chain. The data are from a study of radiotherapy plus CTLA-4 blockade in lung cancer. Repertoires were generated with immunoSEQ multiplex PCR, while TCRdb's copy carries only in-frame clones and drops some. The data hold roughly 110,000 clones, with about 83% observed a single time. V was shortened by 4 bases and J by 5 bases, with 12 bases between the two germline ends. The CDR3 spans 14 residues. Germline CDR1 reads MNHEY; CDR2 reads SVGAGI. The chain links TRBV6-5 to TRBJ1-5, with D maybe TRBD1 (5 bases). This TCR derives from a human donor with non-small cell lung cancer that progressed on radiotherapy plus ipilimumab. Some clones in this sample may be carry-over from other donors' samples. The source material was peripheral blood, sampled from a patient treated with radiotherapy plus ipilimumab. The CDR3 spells CASSWGVRDQPQHF. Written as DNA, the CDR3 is TGTGCCAGCAGTTGGGGGGTTAGGGATCAGCCCCAGCATTTT.